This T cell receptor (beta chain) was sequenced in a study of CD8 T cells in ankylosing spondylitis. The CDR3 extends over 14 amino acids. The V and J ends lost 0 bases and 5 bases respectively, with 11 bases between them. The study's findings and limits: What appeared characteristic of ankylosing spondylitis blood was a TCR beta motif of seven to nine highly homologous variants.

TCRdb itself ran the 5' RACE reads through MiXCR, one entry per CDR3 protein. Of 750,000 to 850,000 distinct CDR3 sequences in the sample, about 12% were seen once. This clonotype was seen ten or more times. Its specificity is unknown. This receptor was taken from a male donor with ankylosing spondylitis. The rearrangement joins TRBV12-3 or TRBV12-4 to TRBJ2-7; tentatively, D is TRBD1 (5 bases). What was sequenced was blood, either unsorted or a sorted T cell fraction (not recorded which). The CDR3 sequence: CASSLAPPGHEQYF. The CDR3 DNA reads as TGTGCCAGCAGTTTAGCGCCCCCAGGGCACGAGCAGTACTTC.